This T cell receptor beta chain was retrieved from a study of blood T cell repertoires in COVID-19. At the level of the study: Donors in the United States, Italy and Spain gave samples during acute or convalescent COVID-19. T cells, B-cell-depleted T cells, or PBMCs provided the cDNA or gDNA that served as material.

Original processing methods: Reference gene primer amplification gave estimated nucleated cell counts. Some clones are missing from TCRdb's copy, which holds only in-frame ones; the method was immunoSEQ multiplex PCR. V and J calls and clone size are those listed in that table; D and trimming were worked out from the DNA. The sample includes roughly 46,000 clones, approximately 85% seen only once; the top ten take 15% to 18%. V gave up 5 bases and J gave up 2 bases; unmatched junction bases: 12. Germline CDR1 SGHTA, CDR2 FQGNSA. CDR3 size: 17 residues. Specimen: peripheral blood. The chain uses TRBV7-2 and TRBJ2-3, with 8 bases aligning to TRBD2. The sequence derives from a human donor in a cohort sampled during active COVID-19. The donor label of this sample is uncertain. CDR3 residues: CASSRGLRGAYTDTQYF. The DNA of the CDR3 is TGTGCCAGCAGCCGGGGTCTGCGGGGGGCCTACACAGATACGCAGTATTTT. Supplemented by reference TRBV7-2 and TRBJ2-3, the full variable domain reads GAGVSQSPSNKVTEKGKDVELRCDPISGHTALYWYRQSLGQGLEFLIYFQGNSAPDKSGLPSDRFSAERTGGSVSTLTIQRTQQEDSAVYLCASSRGLRGAYTDTQYFGPGTRLTVL.